The following is a T cell receptor beta chain sequence with its context. Its target is not known. CDR3 length: 16 amino acids. J was trimmed by 6 bases and V by 6 bases; bases with no gene match: 15. CDR1 is MDHEN and CDR2 is SYDVKM in the germline V gene. These data originate in a study of cytomegalovirus exposure and HLA in healthy donors. Overall study results and limits: In vitro checks showed that a few CMV-associated chains really do target CMV antigens. Roughly 170 TCR beta chains were listed as cytomegalovirus-associated. Among TCR sequences, most were rare, though some public TCRs appeared in many donors.

Here immunoSEQ multiplex PCR was the method, and the copy in TCRdb shows in-frame clones only, minus some. Found here are about 47,000 clones, 80% to 95% of them singletons; the top ten hold 5.6%. J is TRBJ2-3 and V is TRBV28; 7 bases line up with TRBD2. The origin of this receptor is a man aged 18-30 years in good health and CMV-seronegative. The sample consisted of PBMCs. The CDR3 loop is CASRTSSSGGGDTQYF. The CDR3 nucleotides are TGTGCCAGCAGAACTAGCTCCTCCGGGGGAGGGGATACGCAGTATTTT.